This T cell receptor (beta chain) is drawn from a study of T cell changes during pregnancy in multiple sclerosis. The CDR3 consists of 14 residues. CDR1 is SGHTS and CDR2 is YDEGEE in the germline V gene. Between the trimmed V and J ends, which lost 5 bases and 1 base, there was a span of 11 bases. Repertoires were generated with immunoSEQ multiplex PCR, while TCRdb's copy carries only in-frame clones and drops some. There are some 85,000 clones in the sample; more than 90% occur only once, and more than 0.85% lies in the top ten. Sequences were derived from peripheral blood, sampled in the second trimester of pregnancy. This chain links TRBV5-8 with TRBJ2-3, with D possibly TRBD1 on 5 matching bases. This TCR was sampled from a female donor with multiple sclerosis, enrolled in a pregnancy study. The CDR3 nucleotides are TGTGCCAGCAGTTTTAGCAGGGGCACAGATACGCAGTATTTT. It specifies CASSFSRGTDTQYF.